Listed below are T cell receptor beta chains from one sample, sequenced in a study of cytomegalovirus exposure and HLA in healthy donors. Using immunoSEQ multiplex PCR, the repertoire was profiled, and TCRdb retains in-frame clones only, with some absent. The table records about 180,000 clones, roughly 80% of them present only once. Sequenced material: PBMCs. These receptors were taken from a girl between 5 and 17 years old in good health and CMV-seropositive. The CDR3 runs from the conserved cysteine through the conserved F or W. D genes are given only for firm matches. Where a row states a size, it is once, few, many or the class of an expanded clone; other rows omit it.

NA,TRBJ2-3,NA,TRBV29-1,TGCAGCGTTCTACGTCGGGAACCCACAGATACGCAGTATTTT,CSVLRREPTDTQYF
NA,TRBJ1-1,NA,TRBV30,TGTGCCTGGTTTTATTACGGGAGGGCTGAAGCTTTCTTT,CAWFYYGRAEAFF
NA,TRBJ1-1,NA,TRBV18,TGTGCCAGCTCCACCAGGGTGAACACTGAAGCTTTCTTT,CASSTRVNTEAFF
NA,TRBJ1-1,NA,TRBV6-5,TGTGCCAGCAGTTACGGACACATGAACACTGAAGCTTTCTTT,CASSYGHMNTEAFF
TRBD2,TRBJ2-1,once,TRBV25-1,TGTGCCAGCAGTGGCCTCCAGCGGGGGGTGCAGTTCTTC,CASSGLQRGVQFF
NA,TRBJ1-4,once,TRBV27,TGTGCCAGCAGTTACTTCACTAATGAAAAACTGTTTTTT,CASSYFTNEKLFF
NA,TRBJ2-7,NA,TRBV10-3,TGTGCCATCAGTGCCGGGAGCTCCTACGAGCAGTACTTC,CAISAGSSYEQYF
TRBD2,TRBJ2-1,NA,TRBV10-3,TGTGCCATCAGTGGACTAGCGGTGGGGAATGAGCAGTTCTTC,CAISGLAVGNEQFF
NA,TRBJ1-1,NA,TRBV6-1,TGTGCCAGCAGCAGGGGACGGGGGGACACTGAAGCTTTCTTT,CASSRGRGDTEAFF
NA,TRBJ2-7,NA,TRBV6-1,TGTGCCAGCAGTGAAGAAAGGGGCCAGTACTTC,CASSEERGQYF
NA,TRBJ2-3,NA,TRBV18,TGTGCCAGCTCGGTCTTTACAGGATTTTCCACAGATACGCAGTATTTT,CASSVFTGFSTDTQYF
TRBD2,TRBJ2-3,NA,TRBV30,TGTGCCCTGACCGATTTCAGGCGGGGGGTATATACGCAGTATTTT,CALTDFRRGVYTQYF
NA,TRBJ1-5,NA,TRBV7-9,TGTTCCAGCAGCCTGGGGGGGGGCAATCAGCCCCAGCATTTT,CSSSLGGGNQPQHF
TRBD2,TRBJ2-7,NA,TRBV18,TGTGCCAGCTCACCACCTGGACTAGCGGGAGGGCACGAGCAGTACTTC,CASSPPGLAGGHEQYF
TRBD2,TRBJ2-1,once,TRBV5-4,TGTGCCAGCAGCCAGGGCGGACTAGCGGGAGGGCCGGGGGGCATAAATGAGCAGTTCTTC,CASSQGGLAGGPGGINEQFF
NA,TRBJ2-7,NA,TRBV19,TGTGCCAGTAGTATAGGGGGACTGGGTTCCTACGAGCAGTACTTC,CASSIGGLGSYEQYF
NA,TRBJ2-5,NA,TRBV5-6,TGTGCCAGCAGCTTGGGCGGCCTACGGCTGAGAGAGACCCAGTACTTC,CASSLGGLRLRETQYF
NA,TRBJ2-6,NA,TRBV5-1,TGCGCCAGCAGCTTGTCAGGTCTCTCTGGGGCCAACGTCCTGACTTTC,CASSLSGLSGANVLTF
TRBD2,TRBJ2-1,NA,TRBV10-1,TGCGCCAGCAGCGCGGGAGGAGTCGATGAGCAGTTCTTC,CASSAGGVDEQFF
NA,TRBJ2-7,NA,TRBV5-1,TGCGCCAGCAGCCGAGGAGGGGAAAGCTCCTACGAGCAGTACTTC,CASSRGGESSYEQYF
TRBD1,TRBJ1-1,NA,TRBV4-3,TGCGCCAGCAGCCAAGATAGAGGGGGGAAACAGGGGGCAATGCGTCTGGACACTGAAGCTTTCTTT,CASSQDRGGKQGAMRLDTEAFF
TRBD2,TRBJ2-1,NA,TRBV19,TGTGCCAGTAGTATTAGCGGGCCCAATGAGCAGTTCTTC,CASSISGPNEQFF
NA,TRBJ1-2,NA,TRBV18,TGTGCCAGCTCACCGAATCCGGGGATCTATGGCTACACCTTC,CASSPNPGIYGYTF
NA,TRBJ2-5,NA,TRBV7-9,TGTGCCAGCAGAAAAAAGGGGCAAGAGACCCAGTACTTC,CASRKKGQETQYF
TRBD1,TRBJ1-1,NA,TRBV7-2,TGTGCCAGCAGCTTTGCTAAGGACAGGGTTGAAGCTTTCTTT,CASSFAKDRVEAFF
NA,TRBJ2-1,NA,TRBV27,TGTGCCAGCAGTTTCCCCCAGGGTCCCTACAATGAGCAGTTCTTC,CASSFPQGPYNEQFF
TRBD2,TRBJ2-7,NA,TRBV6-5,TGTGCCAGCAGTCCCTCTAGCGGATACTACGAGCAGTACTTC,CASSPSSGYYEQYF
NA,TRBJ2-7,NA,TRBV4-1,TGCGCCAGCAGCCAAAGGACGTTAGGGGTTGCCGAGCAGTACTTC,CASSQRTLGVAEQYF